These T cell receptor beta chains were read from a single sample in a study of blood T cell repertoires in COVID-19. Clones were read by immunoSEQ multiplex PCR, and TCRdb kept only the in-frame ones, dropping some. The sample carries approximately 350,000 clones, under 95% recorded once. The sequencing input was peripheral blood. The receptors shown here come from a woman under 30 who had recovered from COVID-19. Both conserved end residues are part of each CDR3. A D gene is named only where the DNA matches it firmly. Only part of the rows carry a size: once, few, many, or a class if the clone is expanded.

V gene: TRBV4-3; clone size: NA; J gene: TRBJ1-5; D gene: NA; CDR3 DNA: TGCGCCAGCAGCCAAGCCCTGAATCAGCCCCAGCATTTT; CDR3 protein: CASSQALNQPQHF
V gene: TRBV27; clone size: NA; J gene: TRBJ1-5; D gene: NA; CDR3 DNA: TGTGCCAGCAGTTTATCGTACAGGGAACAGCCCCAGCATTTT; CDR3 protein: CASSLSYREQPQHF
V gene: TRBV24-1; clone size: NA; J gene: TRBJ2-1; D gene: TRBD2; CDR3 DNA: TGTGCCACCAGTGATCTGAGCCAACTAGCGGGTGAGCAGTTCTTC; CDR3 protein: CATSDLSQLAGEQFF
V gene: TRBV14; clone size: NA; J gene: TRBJ2-1; D gene: NA; CDR3 DNA: TGTGCCAGCAGTAATAGTAGAGGCGGCGAGCAGTTCTTC; CDR3 protein: CASSNSRGGEQFF
V gene: TRBV11-2; clone size: NA; J gene: TRBJ1-3; D gene: NA; CDR3 DNA: TGTGCCAGCAGCTTGAACAGGGCTGGAAACACCATATATTTT; CDR3 protein: CASSLNRAGNTIYF
V gene: TRBV6-5; clone size: NA; J gene: TRBJ2-3; D gene: NA; CDR3 DNA: TGTGCCAGCAGTAAAACAGCTAGCACAGATACGCAGTATTTT; CDR3 protein: CASSKTASTDTQYF
V gene: TRBV19; clone size: NA; J gene: TRBJ2-5; D gene: TRBD1; CDR3 DNA: TGTGCCAGTAGTACTTGGACAGGGGGTAGGGGAGAGACCCAGTACTTC; CDR3 protein: CASSTWTGGRGETQYF
V gene: TRBV19; clone size: NA; J gene: TRBJ1-2; D gene: NA; CDR3 DNA: TGTGCCAGTACCCACCCTCGCGGGACCTCGGCTAACTATGGCTACACCTTC; CDR3 protein: CASTHPRGTSANYGYTF
V gene: TRBV5-4; clone size: NA; J gene: TRBJ2-1; D gene: TRBD2; CDR3 DNA: TGTGCCAGCAGCCGTGCTAGCGGGACCAACAATGAGCAGTTCTTC; CDR3 protein: CASSRASGTNNEQFF
V gene: TRBV19; clone size: NA; J gene: TRBJ2-2; D gene: TRBD2; CDR3 DNA: TGTGCCAGTAGTATGAGGGCTAGCGGGAGACCCTCGGGCACCGGGGAGCTGTTTTTT; CDR3 protein: CASSMRASGRPSGTGELFF
V gene: TRBV5-1; clone size: NA; J gene: TRBJ1-4; D gene: NA; CDR3 DNA: TGCGCCAGCAGCTTGGCCGTGGGGGAGGGTGAAAAACTGTTTTTT; CDR3 protein: CASSLAVGEGEKLFF
V gene: TRBV11-2; clone size: NA; J gene: TRBJ1-1; D gene: NA; CDR3 DNA: TGTGCCAGCAGCTTAGATAGGGGAGCGGGGGAAGCTTTCTTT; CDR3 protein: CASSLDRGAGEAFF
V gene: TRBV11-2; clone size: NA; J gene: TRBJ1-4; D gene: TRBD1; CDR3 DNA: TGTGCCAGCAGCTCTCTACAGGGGGCCCTAGGGGAAAAACTGTTTTTT; CDR3 protein: CASSSLQGALGEKLFF
V gene: TRBV12-3/TRBV12-4; clone size: NA; J gene: TRBJ1-1; D gene: TRBD1; CDR3 DNA: TGTGCCAGCAGTTCCGACAGGGCCCCTCTGTTT; CDR3 protein: CASSSDRAPLF
V gene: TRBV28; clone size: NA; J gene: TRBJ1-2; D gene: NA; CDR3 DNA: TGTGCCAGCAGTTTATACGGGGGACGATATGGCTACACCTTC; CDR3 protein: CASSLYGGRYGYTF
V gene: TRBV15; clone size: NA; J gene: TRBJ2-1; D gene: NA; CDR3 DNA: TGTGCCACCAGCAGAGACTTAGCGGACAATGAGCAGTTCTTC; CDR3 protein: CATSRDLADNEQFF
V gene: TRBV5-4; clone size: once; J gene: TRBJ1-3; D gene: TRBD1; CDR3 DNA: TGTGCCAGCAGCTTGAGACAGGGATTCTCTGGAAACACCATATATTTT; CDR3 protein: CASSLRQGFSGNTIYF
V gene: TRBV9; clone size: once; J gene: TRBJ2-5; D gene: TRBD2; CDR3 DNA: TGTGCCAGCAGCGCCACTAGCGGTGGGGAGACCCAGTACTTC; CDR3 protein: CASSATSGGETQYF